Listed below are T cell receptor beta chains from one sample, sequenced in a study of cytomegalovirus exposure and HLA in healthy donors. Profiling relied on immunoSEQ multiplex PCR, and the TCRdb table lists in-frame clones only, not all of them. The sample shows about 200,000 clones, around 77% of them seen only once. The sample comprised PBMCs. These receptors all come from a woman aged 25 to 39 in good health and CMV-seronegative. Both conserved end residues are trimmed from each CDR3. Rows give clone size only sometimes, using once, few, many, or a class for an expanded clone.

v_call	clone_size	cdr3_aa
TRBV7-8	NA	ASSLSTRVGSSGRVDQETQY
TRBV27	NA	ASSFSGRAYEQY
TRBV29-1	NA	SVRGLGGCEAF
TRBV27	NA	ASWRLAGEQY
TRBV12-5	NA	ASAPGQGNSPLH
TRBV19	NA	ASSSGINQPQH
TRBV30	once	AWRTDLSYEQY
TRBV29-1	once	SFVESFYNEQF
TRBV2	NA	ASSEGWGVYP
TRBV6-6	NA	ASSYKGTDQGSEQY
TRBV15	NA	ATSRQKYGGVKNIQY
TRBV19	NA	ASSIRQASTDTQY
TRBV7-2	NA	ASSLARETEAF
TRBV7-6	NA	ASSLGGRIYNEQF
TRBV5-6	NA	ASSLSGRSYNEQF
TRBV7-9	NA	ASSSGQGRYTEAF
TRBV5-1	NA	ASRDTSGVSYEQY
TRBV19	NA	ATHPSYSGRSYNEQF
TRBV6-4	NA	ASSELAGADTQY
TRBV4-2	NA	ASSQDRNDILTLSSGNTIY
TRBV12-5	NA	ASGLSSSGGYSYEQY
TRBV5-6	NA	ASSFKRPPRPLEQY
TRBV4-2	few	ASSHGQGDNEKLF
TRBV28	NA	ASTWGELRNTEAF